This T cell receptor beta chain was documented in a study of T cells in Graves' hyperthyroidism and ophthalmopathy. The junction had 4 bases not matched to a gene; V was cut back by 0 bases and J by 0 bases. The germline gives CDR1 SQVTM, CDR2 ANQGSEA. The CDR3 length is 15 residues. TCR beta CDR3 regions were amplified from RNA transcripts. A set of HTBI primers served as the primers for a first-round RT-PCR of the TCR CDR3. TCRdb re-called the multiplex PCR reads through MiXCR, storing one row per CDR3 protein. The sample includes about 690,000 distinct CDR3 sequences, 17% of them seen just once. Points on this clonotype: No conserved phenylalanine or tryptophan is present at the end of the CDR3, so a read error is the likely explanation.

The gene calls are TRBV29-1 and TRBJ2-7, with 8 bases matching TRBD1. The sequenced material came from blood. The clonotype comes from a man aged 50 to 60 with Graves' hyperthyroidism. The CDR3, as DNA: TGCAGCGTTGAAGATCGCGGGACAGGCTCCTACGAGCAGTACTCC. It yields the protein CSVEDRGTGSYEQYS.